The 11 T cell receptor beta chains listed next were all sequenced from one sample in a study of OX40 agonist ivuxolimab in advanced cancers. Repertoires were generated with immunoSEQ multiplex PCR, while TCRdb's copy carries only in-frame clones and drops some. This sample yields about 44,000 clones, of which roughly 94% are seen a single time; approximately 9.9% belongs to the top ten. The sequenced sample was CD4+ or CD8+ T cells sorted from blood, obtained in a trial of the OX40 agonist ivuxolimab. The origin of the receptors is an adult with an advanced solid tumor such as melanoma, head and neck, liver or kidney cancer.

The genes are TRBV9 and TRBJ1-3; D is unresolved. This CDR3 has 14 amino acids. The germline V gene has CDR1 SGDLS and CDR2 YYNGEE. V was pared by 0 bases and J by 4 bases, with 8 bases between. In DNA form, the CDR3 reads TGTGCCAGCAGCGTAGGCAGGCCAGGAAACACCATATATTTT. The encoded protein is CASSVGRPGNTIYF. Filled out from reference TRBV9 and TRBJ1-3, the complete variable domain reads DSGVTQTPKHLITATGQRVTLRCSPRSGDLSVYWYQQSLDQGLQFLIQYYNGEERAKGNILERFSAQQFPDLHSELNLSSLELGDSALYFCASSVGRPGNTIYFGEGSWLTVV.

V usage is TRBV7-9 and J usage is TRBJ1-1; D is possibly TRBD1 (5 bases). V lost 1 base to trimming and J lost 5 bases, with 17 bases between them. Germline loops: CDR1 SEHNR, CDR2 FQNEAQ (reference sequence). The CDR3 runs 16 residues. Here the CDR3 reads CASSLGGSKGSTEAFF. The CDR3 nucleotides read TGTGCCAGCAGCTTAGGAGGGAGTAAGGGGTCAACTGAAGCTTTCTTT.

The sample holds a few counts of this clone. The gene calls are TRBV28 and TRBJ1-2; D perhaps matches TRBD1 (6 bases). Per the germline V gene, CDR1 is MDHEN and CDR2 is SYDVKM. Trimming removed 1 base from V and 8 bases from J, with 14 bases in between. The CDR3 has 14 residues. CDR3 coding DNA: TGTGCCAGCAGTTTATATCCCAGGGGCGCGGGCTACACCTTC. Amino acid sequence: CASSLYPRGAGYTF.

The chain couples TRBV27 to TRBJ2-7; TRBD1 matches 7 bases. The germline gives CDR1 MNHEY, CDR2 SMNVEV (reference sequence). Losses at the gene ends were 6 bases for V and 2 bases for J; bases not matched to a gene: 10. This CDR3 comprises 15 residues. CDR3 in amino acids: CASSSTGRSTYEQYF. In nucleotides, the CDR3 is TGTGCCAGCAGCTCGACAGGGAGAAGCACCTACGAGCAGTACTTC.

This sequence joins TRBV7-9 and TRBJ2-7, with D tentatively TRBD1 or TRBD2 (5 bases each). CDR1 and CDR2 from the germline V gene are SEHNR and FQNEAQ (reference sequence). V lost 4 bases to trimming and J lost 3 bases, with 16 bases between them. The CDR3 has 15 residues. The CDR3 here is CASSYSRDGGYEQYF. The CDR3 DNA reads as TGTGCCAGCAGCTATTCTCGGGACGGCGGCTACGAGCAGTACTTC.

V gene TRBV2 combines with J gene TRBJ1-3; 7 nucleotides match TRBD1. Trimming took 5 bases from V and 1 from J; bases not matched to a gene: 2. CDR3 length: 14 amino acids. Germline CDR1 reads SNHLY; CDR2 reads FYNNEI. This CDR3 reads CASSPDRSGNTIYF. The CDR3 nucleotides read TGTGCCAGCAGTCCGGACAGGTCTGGAAACACCATATATTTT. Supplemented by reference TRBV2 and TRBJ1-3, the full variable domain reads EPEVTQTPSHQVTQMGQEVILRCVPISNHLYFYWYRQILGQKVEFLVSFYNNEISEKSEIFDDQFSVERPDGSNFTLKIRSTKLEDSAMYFCASSPDRSGNTIYFGEGSWLTVV.

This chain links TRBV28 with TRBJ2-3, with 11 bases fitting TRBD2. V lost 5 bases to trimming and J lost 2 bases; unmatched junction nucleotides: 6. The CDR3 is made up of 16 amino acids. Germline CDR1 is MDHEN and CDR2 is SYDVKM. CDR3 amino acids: CASSPTSGRFTDTQYF. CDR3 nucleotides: TGTGCCAGCAGTCCCACTAGCGGGAGATTCACAGATACGCAGTATTTT. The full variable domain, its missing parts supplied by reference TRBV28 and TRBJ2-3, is DVKVTQSSRYLVKRTGEKVFLECVQDMDHENMFWYRQDPGLGLRLIYFSYDVKMKEKGDIPEGYSVSREKKERFSLILESASTNQTSMYLCASSPTSGRFTDTQYFGPGTRLTVL.

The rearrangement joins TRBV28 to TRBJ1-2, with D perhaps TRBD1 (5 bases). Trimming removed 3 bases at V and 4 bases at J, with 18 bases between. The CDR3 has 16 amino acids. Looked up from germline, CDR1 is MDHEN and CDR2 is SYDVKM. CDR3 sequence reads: CASSFERGQGGYGYTF. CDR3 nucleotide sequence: TGTGCCAGCAGTTTTGAGCGCGGGCAGGGAGGCTATGGCTACACCTTC.

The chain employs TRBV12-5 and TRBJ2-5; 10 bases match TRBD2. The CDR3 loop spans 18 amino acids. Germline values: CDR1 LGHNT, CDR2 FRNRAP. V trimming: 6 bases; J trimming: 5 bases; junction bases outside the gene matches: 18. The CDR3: CASGSPSGRAYGFETQYF. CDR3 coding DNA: TGTGCTAGTGGATCCCCAAGCGGGAGGGCCTATGGGTTTGAGACCCAGTACTTC. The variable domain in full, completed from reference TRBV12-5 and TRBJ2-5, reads DARVTQTPRHKVTEMGQEVTMRCQPILGHNTVFWYRQTMMQGLELLAYFRNRAPLDDSGMPKDRFSAEMPDATLATLKIQPSEPRDSAVYFCASGSPSGRAYGFETQYFGPGTRLLVL.

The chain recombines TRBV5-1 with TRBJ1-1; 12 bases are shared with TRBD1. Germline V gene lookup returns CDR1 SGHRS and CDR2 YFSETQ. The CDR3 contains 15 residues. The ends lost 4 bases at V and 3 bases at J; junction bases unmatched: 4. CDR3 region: CASSGTGGVYTEAFF. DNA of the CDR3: TGCGCCAGCAGCGGGACAGGGGGCGTCTACACTGAAGCTTTCTTT.

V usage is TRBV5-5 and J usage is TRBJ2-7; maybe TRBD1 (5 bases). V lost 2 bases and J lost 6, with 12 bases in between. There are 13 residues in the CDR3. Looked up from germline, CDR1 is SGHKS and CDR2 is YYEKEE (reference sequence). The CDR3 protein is CASSLGQGLEQYF. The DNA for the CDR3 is TGTGCCAGCAGCTTAGGGCAGGGCCTCGAGCAGTACTTC.